Presented here are 22 T cell receptor beta chains from one specimen sequenced in a study of Ad26.COV2.S vaccination and SARS-CoV-2 variants. Data came from immunoSEQ multiplex PCR; TCRdb stores just in-frame clones and leaves some out. The data show a few hundred thousand clones, about 92% seen once. Treatment in this sample: approximately 18 received Ad26.COV2.S at low or high dose, single or two shots; several received placebo; per-sample allocation not given. Material that was analyzed had been drawn on day 63 after the first vaccine or placebo injection. Sequences were derived from peripheral blood, sampled in a trial of Ad26.COV2.S vaccine versus placebo. The receptors originated from a person aged 18-60 years who received the Ad26.COV2.S COVID-19 vaccine or a placebo.

This clone came up a few times. The gene calls are TRBV4-2 and TRBJ2-7; D may be TRBD2 (6 bases). Germline-derived CDR1 and CDR2 are LGHNA and YNFKEQ. V was pared by 4 bases and J by 1 base, with 17 bases between. The CDR3 sequence is 16 residues long. The CDR3 DNA reads as TGTGCCAGCAGCCCATTAGCGGCTTCGTTTTCCTACGAGCAGTACTTC. Translating gives CASSPLAASFSYEQYF.

CDR3 amino acids: CASSPSSGVTDTQYF. CDR3 in DNA: TGTGCCAGCAGCCCGTCGTCGGGGGTCACAGATACGCAGTATTTT. The chain recombines TRBV5-4 with TRBJ2-3, with D possibly matching TRBD2 (6 bases). V lost 4 bases and J lost 2, with 14 bases in between. The germline CDR1 and CDR2 sequences are SGHNT and YYREEE (reference sequence). This CDR3 has 15 residues.

This chain links TRBV19 with TRBJ2-7, with TRBD2 identical over 8 bases. CDR1 LNHDA and CDR2 SQIVND come from the germline V gene (reference sequence). J gave up 6 bases and V 3 bases, and 4 bases lay outside the gene matches. The CDR3 has 13 residues. CDR3 protein: CASSMGTRTEQYF. The CDR3 DNA follows: TGTGCCAGTAGTATGGGGACTAGGACCGAGCAGTACTTC. The full variable domain, rest sourced from reference TRBV19 and TRBJ2-7, is DGGITQSPKYLFRKEGQNVTLSCEQNLNHDAMYWYRQDPGQGLRLIYYSQIVNDFQKGDIAEGYSVSREKKESFPLTVTSAQKNPTAFYLCASSMGTRTEQYFGPGTRLTVT.

V usage is TRBV10-3 and J usage is TRBJ2-5; 9 nucleotides align to TRBD1. The J segment lost 3 bases and the V segment lost 3 bases, leaving 11 bases of the junction unmatched. Germline V gives CDR1 ENHRY, CDR2 SYGVKD. The CDR3 consists of 17 residues. The CDR3 DNA reads as TGTGCCATCAGTGAACAAGCTGCGACAGGGGGGAAAGAGACCCAGTACTTC. It encodes CAISEQAATGGKETQYF.

The rearrangement joins TRBV6-5 to TRBJ2-7; possible D gene TRBD2, 5 bases. The V gene lost 2 bases and the J gene lost 0 bases, with 11 bases spanning the gap. From germline, CDR1 is MNHEY and CDR2 SVGAGI. This CDR3 spans 15 amino acids. CDR3 sequence reads: CASSYDGGGSYEQYF. CDR3 nucleotide sequence: TGTGCCAGCAGTTACGACGGAGGCGGCTCCTACGAGCAGTACTTC.

The genes are TRBV6-4 and TRBJ2-3; unclear D gene. Trimming took off 6 bases at V and 1 base at J, with 11 bases between the two ends. CDR3 length: 14 amino acids. CDR1 and CDR2 (germline): MRHNA, SNTAGT. The CDR3 loop reads CASSLYHGTDTQYF. DNA for the CDR3: TGTGCCAGCAGCCTGTATCATGGCACAGATACGCAGTATTTT.

The chain uses TRBV28 and TRBJ2-5; 9 bases match TRBD2. CDR1 MDHEN and CDR2 SYDVKM come from the germline V gene. V lost 8 bases, J lost 4 bases, and 26 bases stayed unmatched. This CDR3 spans 20 amino acids. CDR3: CASGYRDSSRVTSGGETQYF. The CDR3 DNA reads TGTGCCAGCGGCTACCGGGACAGCTCCCGTGTGACTAGCGGAGGAGAGACCCAGTACTTC.

The chain carries TRBV27 and TRBJ2-2; tentative D call: TRBD1 (6 bases). CDR3 length: 16 amino acids. V was cut by 5 bases and J by 0 bases, with 13 bases left in between. Germline lookup yields CDR1 MNHEY and CDR2 SMNVEV (reference sequence). CDR3 amino acids: CASSPSRQANTGELFF. In DNA, the CDR3 is TGTGCCAGCAGTCCCTCTCGACAGGCGAACACCGGGGAGCTGTTTTTT.

The rearrangement joins TRBV28 to TRBJ2-7; 7 bases map to TRBD2. The CDR3 totals 15 residues. V trimming: 3 bases; J trimming: 0 bases; junction bases outside the gene matches: 5. Per the germline V gene, CDR1 is MDHEN and CDR2 is SYDVKM. CDR3 nucleotide sequence: TGTGCCAGCAGTTTTACGGCTAGCGGCTCCTACGAGCAGTACTTC. Amino acids: CASSFTASGSYEQYF.

This rearrangement joins TRBV5-1 to TRBJ1-2; 8 nucleotides match TRBD1. Germline V gene sequence: CDR1 SGHRS, CDR2 YFSETQ. V shed 2 bases and J 8 bases; nucleotides not matched to a gene: 5. The CDR3 has 13 amino acids. The CDR3 region is CASSFDRGRGYTF. CDR3 nucleotides: TGCGCCAGCAGCTTTGACAGGGGCCGGGGCTACACCTTC.

The chain employs TRBV3-1 (or the pseudogene TRBV3-2) and TRBJ1-3; D is perhaps TRBD1 (5 bases). This CDR3 is built from 14 residues. CDR1 and CDR2 (germline): LGHDT, YNNKEL (reference sequence). Trimming cost V 0 bases and J 9 bases, with 12 bases left between them. DNA of the CDR3: TGTGCCAGCAGCCAAGATACAGGCGTTGGCACCATATATTTT. This codes for CASSQDTGVGTIYF.

The rearrangement links TRBV5-6 to TRBJ2-7; a weak D match, TRBD1 (6 bases). The CDR3 loop spans 12 amino acids. Germline assignment: CDR1 SGHDT and CDR2 YYEEEE. The germline V and J ends were trimmed by 1 base and 7 bases, with 9 bases remaining between them. The CDR3 region has the DNA TGTGCCAGCAGCTTGAGGGGGTTGGAGCAGTACTTC. Encoded protein: CASSLRGLEQYF.

This sequence joins TRBV10-1 and TRBJ2-7; D gene ambiguous. This CDR3 is built from 10 residues. Trimming pared 4 bases from V and 6 bases from J, leaving 4 bases between. Per the germline V gene, CDR1 is WNHNN and CDR2 is SYGVQD (reference sequence). CDR3 in amino acids: CASSVPEQYF. The CDR3 nucleotides read TGCGCCAGCAGTGTACCCGAGCAGTACTTC.

The J gene is TRBJ2-1, the V gene TRBV13; D uncertain. V was shortened by 0 bases and J by 7 bases, with 7 bases between the two germline ends. The CDR3 has 13 residues. Germline lookup yields CDR1 PRHDT and CDR2 FYEKMQ (reference sequence). The CDR3 nucleotides read TGTGCCAGCAGCTTAGGACAGCCTAATGAGCAGTTCTTC. Translating gives CASSLGQPNEQFF.

J is TRBJ2-1 and V is TRBV7-8, with 8 bases fitting TRBD2. Trimming took 1 base from V and 5 from J; bases not matched to a gene: 10. Germline values: CDR1 SGHVS, CDR2 FQNEAQ. The CDR3 length is 17 residues. DNA of the CDR3: TGTGCCAGCAGCTTAGGGTCTGGGCGGGAGGTAAACAATGAGCAGTTCTTC. Translating it yields CASSLGSGREVNNEQFF.

The genes are TRBV28 and TRBJ2-2; the D gene could be TRBD1 or TRBD2 (5 bases each). Trimming removed 5 bases from V and 6 bases from J, with 13 bases in between. Per the germline V gene, CDR1 is MDHEN and CDR2 is SYDVKM. The CDR3 is 14 amino acids. This CDR3 is CASSHQSGPGELFF. CDR3 DNA sequence: TGTGCCAGCAGTCATCAGTCGGGGCCCGGGGAGCTGTTTTTT.

The sample holds a few counts of this clone. This sequence joins TRBV1 and TRBJ2-7; the table's D call, TRBD1, was not checked against the DNA. TRBV1 is labeled a pseudogene. CDR3 length: 13 residues. CDR3 nucleotides: TGCACCAGCAGCCGGGCCGGATCCTACGAGCAGTACTTC. It is translated as CTSSRAGSYEQYF.

This chain uses TRBV4-1 with TRBJ1-3; possible D gene TRBD1, 6 bases. The CDR3 totals 15 residues. Germline loops: CDR1 MGHRA, CDR2 YSYEKL. Trimming shortened V by 4 bases and J by 3 bases, and 13 bases separated the two germline ends. This chain's CDR3 is CASSPAGAGGNTIYF. The CDR3 DNA sequence: TGCGCCAGCAGCCCGGCAGGGGCAGGTGGAAACACCATATATTTT.

V is TRBV28 and J is TRBJ2-1; TRBD2 agrees at 7 bases. The CDR3 contains 15 residues. Germline V gene lookup returns CDR1 MDHEN and CDR2 SYDVKM. V lost 2 bases, J lost 7 bases, and 8 bases stayed unmatched. This chain's CDR3 is CASSLIVVGRNEQFF. The CDR3, as DNA: TGTGCCAGCAGTTTAATAGTAGTCGGGAGGAATGAGCAGTTCTTC.

The CDR3 coding sequence is TGTGCCAGCAGTTTCACAGGGGGCAATAGCAATCAGCCCCAGCATTTT. Translation: CASSFTGGNSNQPQHF. The chain carries TRBV28 and TRBJ1-5; 9 bases match TRBD1. Germline-derived CDR1 and CDR2 are MDHEN and SYDVKM. Trimming at V came to 3 bases and at J to 0 bases, leaving 3 bases not matched to a gene. CDR3 length equals 16 residues.

In its sample, this clone was seen once. The CDR3 coding sequence is TGTGCCACCAGCAGAGATGGGGTGGGTAGCGCCTACGAGCAGTACTTC. Translated, it gives CATSRDGVGSAYEQYF. The chain links TRBV15 to TRBJ2-7, with TRBD2 as a possible D gene (5 bases). Germline V CDR1 and CDR2: LNHNV, YYDKDF (reference sequence). CDR3 length equals 16 residues. Trimming pared 0 bases from V and 2 bases from J, leaving 14 bases between. The complete variable domain, with remaining parts taken from reference TRBV15 and TRBJ2-7, reads DAMVIQNPRYQVTQFGKPVTLSCSQTLNHNVMYWYQQKSSQAPKLLFHYYDKDFNNEADTPDNFQSRRPNTSFCFLDIRSPGLGDTAMYLCATSRDGVGSAYEQYFGPGTRLTVT.

This chain joins TRBV7-2 and TRBJ1-3; D not resolved. The ends were cut back, 5 bases at V and 0 bases at J, with 8 bases in the middle. The V gene's germline CDR1 is SGHTA and CDR2 FQGNSA. CDR3 length: 14 amino acids. The CDR3 nucleotides are TGTGCCAGCAGCGCAGCTAGCTCTGGAAACACCATATATTTT. Translation: CASSAASSGNTIYF.